This T cell receptor (beta chain) was recorded in a study of CD8 T cells in ankylosing spondylitis. This CDR3 spans 14 amino acids. CDR1 and CDR2 (germline): SQVTM, ANQGSEA. V was pared by 3 bases and J by 3 bases, with 14 bases between. Only a few counts were recorded for this clonotype. The antigen is unknown. Overall study findings and caveats: Earlier studies detected some motif variants in reactive arthritis synovial fluid and blood. Matched synovial fluid from ankylosing spondylitis patients was reported to be enriched for disease-linked clones. Characteristic, it appeared, of ankylosing spondylitis blood was a TCR beta motif of several highly homologous variants.

Each TCR beta library was made by quantitative 5'-RACE that incorporated molecular barcodes. In TCRdb, the 5' RACE reads were re-called with MiXCR into one record per CDR3 protein. The table has 700,000 or so distinct CDR3 sequences, under 20% seen once. The chain links TRBV29-1 to TRBJ1-2; D gene ambiguous. Input material: blood, either unsorted or a sorted T cell fraction (not recorded which). The TCR sequence derives from a male donor with ankylosing spondylitis. CDR3 sequence reads: CSVDFAGSDYGYTF. In nucleotides, the CDR3 is TGCAGCGTTGATTTCGCAGGTTCGGACTATGGCTACACCTTC.